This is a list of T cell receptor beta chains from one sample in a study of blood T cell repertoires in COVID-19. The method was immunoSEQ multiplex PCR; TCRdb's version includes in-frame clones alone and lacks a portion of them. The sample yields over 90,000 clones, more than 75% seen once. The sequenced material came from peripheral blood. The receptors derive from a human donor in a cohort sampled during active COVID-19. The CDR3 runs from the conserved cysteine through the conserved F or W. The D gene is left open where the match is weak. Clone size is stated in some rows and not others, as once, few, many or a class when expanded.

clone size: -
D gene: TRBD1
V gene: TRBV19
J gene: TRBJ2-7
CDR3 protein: CASRDLIGSGGEQYF
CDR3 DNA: TGTGCCAGTAGAGACCTGATCGGGTCAGGGGGCGAGCAGTACTTC

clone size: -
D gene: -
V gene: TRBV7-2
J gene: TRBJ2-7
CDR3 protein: CASSPSMGAFYEQYF
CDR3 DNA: TGTGCCAGCAGCCCTTCTATGGGGGCTTTCTACGAGCAGTACTTC

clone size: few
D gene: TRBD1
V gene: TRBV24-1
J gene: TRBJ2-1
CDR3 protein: CATSDTDRGSGRQFF
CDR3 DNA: TGTGCCACCAGTGATACGGACAGGGGATCGGGGCGGCAGTTCTTC

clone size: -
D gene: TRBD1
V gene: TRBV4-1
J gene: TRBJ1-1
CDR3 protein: CASSQDRATGLNTEAFF
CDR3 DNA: TGCGCCAGCAGCCAAGATCGGGCGACAGGGCTGAACACTGAAGCTTTCTTT

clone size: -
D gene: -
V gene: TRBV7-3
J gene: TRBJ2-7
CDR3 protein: CASSPSGVYEQYF
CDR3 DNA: TGTGCCAGCAGCCCCTCGGGGGTCTACGAGCAGTACTTC

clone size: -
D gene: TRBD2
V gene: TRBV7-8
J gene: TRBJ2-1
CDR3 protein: CASSPLRTSVGEQFF
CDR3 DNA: TGTGCCAGCAGCCCCCTCCGGACTAGCGTTGGTGAGCAGTTCTTC

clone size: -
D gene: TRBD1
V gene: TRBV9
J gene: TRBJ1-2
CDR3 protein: CASSGARDRDQGYTF
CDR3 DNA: TGTGCCAGCAGCGGAGCTCGGGACAGGGATCAGGGCTACACCTTC

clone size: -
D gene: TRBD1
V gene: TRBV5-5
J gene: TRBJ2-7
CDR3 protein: CASSFTGTEGDEQYF
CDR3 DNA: TGTGCCAGCAGCTTTACCGGGACAGAAGGTGACGAGCAGTACTTC

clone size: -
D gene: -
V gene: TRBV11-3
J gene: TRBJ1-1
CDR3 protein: CASSENQGEAFF
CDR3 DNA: TGTGCCAGCAGCGAAAATCAGGGGGAAGCTTTCTTT

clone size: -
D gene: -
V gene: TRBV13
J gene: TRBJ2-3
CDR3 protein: CASRSRRRARGILTSTDTQYF
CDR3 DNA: TGTGCCAGCAGATCACGGAGGCGTGCGCGGGGCATTCTGACTAGCACAGATACGCAGTATTTT

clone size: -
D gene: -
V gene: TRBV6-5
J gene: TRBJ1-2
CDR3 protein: CASSYSRTPNYGYTF
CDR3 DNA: TGTGCCAGCAGTTACTCGAGGACACCTAACTATGGCTACACCTTC

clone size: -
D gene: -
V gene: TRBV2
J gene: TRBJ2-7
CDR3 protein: CASRAGLSNEQYF
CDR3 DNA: TGTGCCAGCAGGGCGGGGCTCAGCAACGAGCAGTACTTC

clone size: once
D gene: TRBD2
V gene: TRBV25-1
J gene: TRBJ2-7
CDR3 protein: CASSGGGRAYEQYF
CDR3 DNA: TGTGCCAGCAGTGGGGGGGGGAGGGCATACGAGCAGTACTTC

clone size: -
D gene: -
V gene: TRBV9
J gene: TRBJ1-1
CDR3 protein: CASSVALQGTEAFF
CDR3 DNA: TGTGCCAGCAGCGTGGCCCTACAGGGAACTGAAGCTTTCTTT

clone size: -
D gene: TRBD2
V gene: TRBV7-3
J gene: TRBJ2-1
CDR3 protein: CASSPAPSGGPNEQFF
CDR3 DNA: TGTGCCAGCAGTCCAGCCCCTAGCGGGGGGCCAAATGAGCAGTTCTTC

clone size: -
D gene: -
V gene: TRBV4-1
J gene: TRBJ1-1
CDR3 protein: CASSPLYGSQEAFF
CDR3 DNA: TGCGCCAGCAGCCCGCTATACGGGTCCCAGGAAGCTTTCTTT

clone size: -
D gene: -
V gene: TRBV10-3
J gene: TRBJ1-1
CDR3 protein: CAISRRENTEAFF
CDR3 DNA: TGTGCCATCAGTCGACGGGAGAACACTGAAGCTTTCTTT

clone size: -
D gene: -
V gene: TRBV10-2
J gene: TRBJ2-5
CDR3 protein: CASSERAGAQGETQYF
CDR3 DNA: TGCGCCAGCAGTGAGAGGGCGGGGGCCCAGGGGGAGACCCAGTACTTC

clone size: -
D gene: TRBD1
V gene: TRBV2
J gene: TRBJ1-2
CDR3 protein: CASRGGNYGYTF
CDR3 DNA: TGTGCCAGCAGAGGGGGCAACTATGGCTACACCTTC

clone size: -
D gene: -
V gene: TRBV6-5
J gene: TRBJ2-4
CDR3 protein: CASSSGAGGTKNIQYF
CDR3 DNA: TGTGCCAGCAGTTCCGGTGCAGGGGGGACCAAAAACATTCAGTACTTC

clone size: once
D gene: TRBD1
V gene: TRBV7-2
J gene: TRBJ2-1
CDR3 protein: CASSSNRGRLEQFF
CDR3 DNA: TGTGCCAGCAGCTCAAACAGGGGGCGGCTTGAGCAGTTCTTC

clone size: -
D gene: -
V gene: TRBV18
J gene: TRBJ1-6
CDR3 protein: CASSPPRGNNSPLHF
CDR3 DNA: TGTGCCAGCTCACCACCCAGGGGAAATAATTCACCCCTCCACTTT